This entry describes one TCR beta chain. This specimen belongs to a study of blood T cell repertoires in COVID-19. Study-level background: From T cells, B-cell-depleted T cells, or PBMCs came the material, which was cDNA or gDNA.

The CDR3 spans 14 residues. V was shortened by 3 bases and J by 4 bases, with 11 bases between the two germline ends. Germline assignment: CDR1 SGHNT and CDR2 YENEEA. How the authors handled the data: Estimates of nucleated cell counts were drawn from the amplification of reference gene primers. Clones were sequenced by immunoSEQ multiplex PCR, and TCRdb holds only the in-frame ones, with some missing. V and J calls and clone size are as listed in that table; D and trimming were resolved from the DNA. The table has fewer than 350,000 clones, around 86% seen once. This TCR came from a man aged 60 to 75 who had recovered from COVID-19. The V call is TRBV11-3, the J call TRBJ2-3; D possibly corresponds to TRBD2 (6 bases). Specimen: PBMCs or T cells enriched from blood (not recorded which). CDR3 sequence reads: CASSLASAADTQYF. In DNA form, the CDR3 reads TGTGCCAGCAGCTTGGCTAGCGCGGCAGATACGCAGTATTTT.